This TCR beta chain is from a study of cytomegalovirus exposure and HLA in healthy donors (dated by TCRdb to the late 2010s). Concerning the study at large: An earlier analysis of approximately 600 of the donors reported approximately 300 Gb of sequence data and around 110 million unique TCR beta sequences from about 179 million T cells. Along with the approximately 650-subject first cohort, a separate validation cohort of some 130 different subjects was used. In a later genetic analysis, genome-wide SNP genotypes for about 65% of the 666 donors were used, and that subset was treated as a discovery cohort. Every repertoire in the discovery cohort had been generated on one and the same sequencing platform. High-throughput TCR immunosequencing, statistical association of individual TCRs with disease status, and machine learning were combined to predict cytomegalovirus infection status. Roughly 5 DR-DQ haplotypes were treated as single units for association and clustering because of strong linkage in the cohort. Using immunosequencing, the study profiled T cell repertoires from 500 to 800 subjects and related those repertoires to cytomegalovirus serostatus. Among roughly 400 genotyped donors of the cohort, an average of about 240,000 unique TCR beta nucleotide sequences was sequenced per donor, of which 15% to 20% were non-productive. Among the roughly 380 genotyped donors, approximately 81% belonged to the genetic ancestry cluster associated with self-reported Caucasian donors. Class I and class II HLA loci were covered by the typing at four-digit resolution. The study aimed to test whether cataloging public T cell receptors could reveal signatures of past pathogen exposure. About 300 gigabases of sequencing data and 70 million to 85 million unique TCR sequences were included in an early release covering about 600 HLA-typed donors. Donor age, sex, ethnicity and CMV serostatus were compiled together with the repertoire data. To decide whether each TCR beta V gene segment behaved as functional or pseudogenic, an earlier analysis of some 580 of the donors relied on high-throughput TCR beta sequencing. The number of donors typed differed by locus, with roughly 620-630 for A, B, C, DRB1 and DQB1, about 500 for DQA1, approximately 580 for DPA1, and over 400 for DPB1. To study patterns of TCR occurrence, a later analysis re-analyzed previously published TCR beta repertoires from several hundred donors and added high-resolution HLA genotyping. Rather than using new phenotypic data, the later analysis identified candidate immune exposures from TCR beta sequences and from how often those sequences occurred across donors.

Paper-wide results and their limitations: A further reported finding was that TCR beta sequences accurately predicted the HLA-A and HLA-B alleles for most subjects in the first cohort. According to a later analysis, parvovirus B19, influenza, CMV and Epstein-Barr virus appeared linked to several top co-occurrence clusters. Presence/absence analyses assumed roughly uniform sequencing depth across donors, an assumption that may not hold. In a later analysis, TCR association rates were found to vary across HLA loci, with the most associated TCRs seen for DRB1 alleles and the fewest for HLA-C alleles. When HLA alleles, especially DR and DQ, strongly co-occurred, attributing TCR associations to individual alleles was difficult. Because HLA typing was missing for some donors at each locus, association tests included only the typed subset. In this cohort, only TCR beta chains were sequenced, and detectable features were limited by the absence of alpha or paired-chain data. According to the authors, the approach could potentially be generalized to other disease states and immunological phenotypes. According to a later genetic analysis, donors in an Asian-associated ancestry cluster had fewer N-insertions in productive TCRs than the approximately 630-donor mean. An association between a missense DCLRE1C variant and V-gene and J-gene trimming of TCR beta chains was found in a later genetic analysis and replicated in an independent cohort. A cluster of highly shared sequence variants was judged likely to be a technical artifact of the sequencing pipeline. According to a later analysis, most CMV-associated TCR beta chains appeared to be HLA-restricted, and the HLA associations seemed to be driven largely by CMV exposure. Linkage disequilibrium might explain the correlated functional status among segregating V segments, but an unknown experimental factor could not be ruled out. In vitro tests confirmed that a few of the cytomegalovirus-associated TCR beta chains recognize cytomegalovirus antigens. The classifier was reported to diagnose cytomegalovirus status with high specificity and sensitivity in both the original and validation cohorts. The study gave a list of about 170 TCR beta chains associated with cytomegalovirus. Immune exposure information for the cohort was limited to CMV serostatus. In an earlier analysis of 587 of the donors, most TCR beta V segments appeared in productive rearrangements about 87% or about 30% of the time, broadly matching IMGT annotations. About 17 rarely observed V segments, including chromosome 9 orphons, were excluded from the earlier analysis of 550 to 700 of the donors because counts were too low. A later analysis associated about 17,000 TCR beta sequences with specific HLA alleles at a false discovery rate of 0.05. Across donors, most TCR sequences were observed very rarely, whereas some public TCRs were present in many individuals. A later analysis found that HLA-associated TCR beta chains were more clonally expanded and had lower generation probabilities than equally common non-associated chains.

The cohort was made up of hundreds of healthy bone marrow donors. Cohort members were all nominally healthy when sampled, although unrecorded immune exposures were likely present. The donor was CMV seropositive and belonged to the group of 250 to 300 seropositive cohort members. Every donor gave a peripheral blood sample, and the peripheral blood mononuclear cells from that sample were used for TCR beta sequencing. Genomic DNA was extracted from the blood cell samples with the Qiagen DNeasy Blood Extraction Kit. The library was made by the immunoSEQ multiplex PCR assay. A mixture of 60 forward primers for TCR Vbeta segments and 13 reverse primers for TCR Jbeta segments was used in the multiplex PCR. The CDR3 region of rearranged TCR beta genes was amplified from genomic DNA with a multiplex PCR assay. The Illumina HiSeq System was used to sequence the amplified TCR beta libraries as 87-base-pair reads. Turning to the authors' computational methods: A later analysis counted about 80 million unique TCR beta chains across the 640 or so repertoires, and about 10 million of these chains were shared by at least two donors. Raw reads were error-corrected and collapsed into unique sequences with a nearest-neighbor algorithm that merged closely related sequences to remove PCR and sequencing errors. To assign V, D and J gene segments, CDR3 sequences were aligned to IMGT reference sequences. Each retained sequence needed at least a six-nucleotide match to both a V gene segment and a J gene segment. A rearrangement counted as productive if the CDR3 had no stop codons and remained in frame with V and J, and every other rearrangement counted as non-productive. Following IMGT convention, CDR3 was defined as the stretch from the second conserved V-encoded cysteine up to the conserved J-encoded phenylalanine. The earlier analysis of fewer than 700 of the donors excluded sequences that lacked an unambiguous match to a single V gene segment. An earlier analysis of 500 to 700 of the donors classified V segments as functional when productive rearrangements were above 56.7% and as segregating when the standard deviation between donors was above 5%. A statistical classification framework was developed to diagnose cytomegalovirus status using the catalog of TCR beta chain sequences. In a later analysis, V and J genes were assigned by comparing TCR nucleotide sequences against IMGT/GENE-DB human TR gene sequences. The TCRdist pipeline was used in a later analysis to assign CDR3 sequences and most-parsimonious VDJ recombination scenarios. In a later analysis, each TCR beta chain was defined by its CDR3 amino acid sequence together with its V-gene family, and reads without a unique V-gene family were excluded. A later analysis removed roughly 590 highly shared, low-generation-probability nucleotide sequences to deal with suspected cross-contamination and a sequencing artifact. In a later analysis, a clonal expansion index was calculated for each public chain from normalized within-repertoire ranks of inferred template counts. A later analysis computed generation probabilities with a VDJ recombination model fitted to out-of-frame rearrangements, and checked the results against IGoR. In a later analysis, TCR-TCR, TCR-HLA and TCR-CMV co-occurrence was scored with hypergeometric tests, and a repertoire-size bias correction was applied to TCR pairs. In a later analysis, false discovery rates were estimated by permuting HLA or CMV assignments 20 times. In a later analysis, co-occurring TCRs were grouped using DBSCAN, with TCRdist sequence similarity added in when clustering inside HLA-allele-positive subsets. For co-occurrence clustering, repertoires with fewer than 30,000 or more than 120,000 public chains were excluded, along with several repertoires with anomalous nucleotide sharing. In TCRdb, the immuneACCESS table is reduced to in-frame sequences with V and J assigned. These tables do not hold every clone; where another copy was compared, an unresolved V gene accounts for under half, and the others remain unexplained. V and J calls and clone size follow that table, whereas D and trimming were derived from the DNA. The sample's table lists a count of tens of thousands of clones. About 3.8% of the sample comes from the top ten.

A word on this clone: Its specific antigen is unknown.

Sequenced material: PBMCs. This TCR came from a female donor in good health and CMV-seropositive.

The DNA reads TGCGCCAGCACCCGGGAGGGATTAAACACTGAAGCTTTCTTT. It specifies CASTREGLNTEAFF. This receptor chain uses TRBV5-1 and TRBJ1-1; there is no confident call for the D gene. Between the V and J ends, shortened by 6 bases and 2 bases respectively, the junction contains 14 bases. The CDR3 holds 14 amino acids from the cysteine to the phenylalanine. Only CDR3 DNA remains: 42 bases, in frame from the first base. The germline V gene supplies CDR1 SGHRS and CDR2 YFSETQ.